The rows below give T cell receptor beta chains drawn from one sample of a study of CD8 T cells in Susac syndrome. One entry per CDR3 protein results from TCRdb running MiXCR on the immunoSEQ multiplex PCR reads. Of fewer than 80,000 distinct CDR3 sequences listed, around 96% are singletons. Material: CD8+ T cells from PBMCs. These receptor sequences come from a human donor with multiple sclerosis. The CDR3 runs from the conserved cysteine through the conserved F or W. Each record gives: D gene, clone size, J gene, V gene, CDR3 DNA, CDR3 protein. The D gene is left open where the match is weak. The size entry is marked missing in some rows and otherwise reads once, few, many or a size class.

>-|once|TRBJ1-2|TRBV19
TGTGCCAGTAGTATGCCGGGACAAACCGTAGGCTACACCTTC
CASSMPGQTVGYTF
>TRBD1|-|TRBJ1-2|TRBV30
TGTGCCTGGATTCCAACAGGGGTCTATGGCTACACCTTC
CAWIPTGVYGYTF
>-|-|TRBJ2-1|TRBV9
TGTGCCAGCAGCGGGGGAACTAGCAATGAGCAGTTCTTC
CASSGGTSNEQFF
>TRBD1|once|TRBJ1-2|TRBV19
TGTGCCAGTAGTGAGAGGGACAGGGATGGCTACACCTTC
CASSERDRDGYTF
>TRBD2|-|TRBJ2-7|TRBV29-1
TGCAGCGTTTTATTGGCTAGCGGGAGGGCCGGCGAGCAGTACTTC
CSVLLASGRAGEQYF
>-|-|TRBJ1-5|TRBV27
TGTGCCAGCACCTGGGGACTGAATCAGCCCCAGCATTTT
CASTWGLNQPQHF
>-|-|TRBJ1-2|TRBV30
TGTGCCTGGAGTGTAGTGGGGTCGATTTATGGCTACACCTTC
CAWSVVGSIYGYTF
>TRBD2|-|TRBJ2-7|TRBV20-1
TGCAGTGCTAGAGATCTTGGGGGAGGGGCCTACTACGAGCAGTACTTC
CSARDLGGGAYYEQYF
>TRBD1|-|TRBJ2-1|TRBV28
TGTGCCAGCAGGCCCCGTTGGACAGGGAACGAGCAGTTCTTC
CASRPRWTGNEQFF
>-|-|TRBJ1-1|TRBV11-3
TGTGCCAGCAGCGCAGGGGACACGAGCCCCACTGAAGCTTTCTTT
CASSAGDTSPTEAFF
>-|-|TRBJ1-2|TRBV5-1
TGCGCCAGCAGCTTGGACGACAGCTATGGCTACACCTTC
CASSLDDSYGYTF
>-|-|TRBJ2-7|TRBV28
TGTGCCAGCAGTTTCGGGCTCCCCTCCTACGAGCAGTACTTC
CASSFGLPSYEQYF
>TRBD1|-|TRBJ2-6|TRBV12-3/TRBV12-4
TGTGCCAGCAGTTTAGGACAGGGGGCCGTCCTGACTTTC
CASSLGQGAVLTF
>-|few|TRBJ1-1|TRBV7-9
TGTGCCAGCAGCTTAGACACGAACACTGAAGCTTTCTTT
CASSLDTNTEAFF
>-|-|TRBJ1-1|TRBV7-9
TGTGCCAGCAGCGGTACAGGGACCCCAATGTCTGAAGCTTTCTTT
CASSGTGTPMSEAFF
>TRBD1|-|TRBJ2-4|TRBV6-2/TRBV6-3
TGTGCCAGCAGACCCGACAGGGGGCCCCAGTGGAACATTCAGTACTTC
CASRPDRGPQWNIQYF
>TRBD1|-|TRBJ2-7|TRBV7-9
TGTGCCAGCAGCTCGGACAGGCTGACCTACGAGCAGTACTTC
CASSSDRLTYEQYF
>-|-|TRBJ1-1|TRBV15
TGTGCCACCAGCAGAGGGTCGCGCACTGAAGCTTTCTTT
CATSRGSRTEAFF
>TRBD2|-|TRBJ2-1|TRBV3-1
TGTGCCAGCAGGGGACTAGCGGGAGAGTCCGATGAGCAGTTCTTC
CASRGLAGESDEQFF
>-|-|TRBJ2-5|TRBV6-2/TRBV6-3
TGTGCCAGCAGTTCCGGGACCACCCCAGTCCAAGAGACCCAGTACTTC
CASSSGTTPVQETQYF
>-|-|TRBJ1-2|TRBV20-1
TGCAGTGCTAGAGACCACCTTCACACATATAACTATGGCTACACCTTC
CSARDHLHTYNYGYTF
>-|-|TRBJ1-4|TRBV6-5
TGTGCCAGCAGAGTCGGAAATGAAAAACCGTTTTTT
CASRVGNEKPFF
>-|-|TRBJ2-5|TRBV6-6
TGTGCCAGCAGCCTCCCTCCGGGTGGGGCAGAGACCCAGTACTTC
CASSLPPGGAETQYF
>-|-|TRBJ2-3|TRBV28
TGTGCCAGCAGTTTAGGGAGTCTTCAGTATTTT
CASSLGSLQYF
>TRBD1|-|TRBJ2-5|TRBV3-1
TGTGCCAGCAGCCTAGACAGGGTTCAAGAGACCCAGTACTTC
CASSLDRVQETQYF
>-|-|TRBJ2-7|TRBV6-1
TGTGCCAGCAGTGAGGGGGAGGCCTACGAGCAGTACTTC
CASSEGEAYEQYF
>-|few|TRBJ2-3|TRBV19
TGTGCCAGTAGTATCCAACAGGGAGGTGGCACAGATACGCAGTATTTT
CASSIQQGGGTDTQYF
>TRBD2|-|TRBJ2-1|TRBV12-3/TRBV12-4
TGTGCCAGCAGGGCATTAGGAGCGGGACCCTACAATGAGCAGTTCTTC
CASRALGAGPYNEQFF
>-|-|TRBJ2-3|TRBV7-2
TGTGCCAGCAGCTTTGAGGGGGATACGCAGTATTTT
CASSFEGDTQYF
>TRBD1|-|TRBJ2-5|TRBV4-2
TGTGCCAGCAGCCAGGCGACAGGGGGCGAAGAGACCCAGTACTTC
CASSQATGGEETQYF
>-|once|TRBJ2-7|TRBV7-9
TGTGCCAGCAGCTTAATCCGGGAGTACGAGCAGTACTTC
CASSLIREYEQYF
>TRBD1|-|TRBJ1-4|TRBV12-3/TRBV12-4
TGTGCCAGCAGACCGACAGGGAAGGGTGAAAAACTGTTTTTT
CASRPTGKGEKLFF
>TRBD2|-|TRBJ2-7|TRBV5-8
TGTGCCAGCAGCTTGGTCGGGACTAGCGGGTCCTACGAGCAGTACTTC
CASSLVGTSGSYEQYF
>TRBD2|-|TRBJ2-7|TRBV29-1
TGCAGCGTTGAAAGAGCGGGAGGGCCCAGGTTCGGCGAGCAGTACTTC
CSVERAGGPRFGEQYF
>-|-|TRBJ1-1|TRBV6-1
TGTGCCAGCAGTTCCGGGACACGTGAAGCTTTCTTT
CASSSGTREAFF
>TRBD2|-|TRBJ2-3|TRBV7-9
TGTGCCAGCACCTGGGTTGTCGGGGGGACCTACACAGATACGCAGTATTTT
CASTWVVGGTYTDTQYF
>-|once|TRBJ1-1|TRBV29-1
TGCAGGGCCTCTACTGAAGCTTTCTTT
CRASTEAFF
>-|-|TRBJ2-5|TRBV6-6
TGTGCCAGCATTGGATCCCAAGAGACCCAGTACTTC
CASIGSQETQYF